This is a list of T cell receptor beta chains from one sample in a study of blood T cell repertoires in COVID-19. Sequencing was performed with immunoSEQ multiplex PCR; in TCRdb, only in-frame clones are kept and a portion is missing. The sample carries 300,000 to 350,000 clones, around 87% recorded once. The sequenced sample was peripheral blood. Receptors were obtained from a woman aged 45-65 years with COVID-19, enrolled during active disease. Each CDR3 is given with its conserved first and last residue. A D gene is named only where the DNA matches it firmly. Part of the rows lack a size; the others show once, few, many or a class for expanded clones.

D | J | V | size | DNA | CDR3
NA | TRBJ2-1 | TRBV5-6 | few | TGTGCCAGCAGCTTTGGGGTAGCGTACTACAATGAGCAGTTCTTC | CASSFGVAYYNEQFF
NA | TRBJ1-3 | TRBV7-2 | NA | TGTGCCAGCAGCCAATCCCCTGGAGCAGCCCCAGGAAACACCATATATTTT | CASSQSPGAAPGNTIYF
NA | TRBJ2-7 | TRBV9 | NA | TGTGCCAGCAGCACTTCTGTCGGGGAGCAGTACTTC | CASSTSVGEQYF
NA | TRBJ2-7 | TRBV21-1 | NA | TGTGCCAGCAGCAAAACCACGAACAGGGAGGGTTCCTACGAGCAGTACTTC | CASSKTTNREGSYEQYF
NA | TRBJ1-5 | TRBV9 | NA | TGTGCCAGCAGCGTAGGGGCAGGCCGGGGGGGCAATCAGCCCCAGCATTTT | CASSVGAGRGGNQPQHF
TRBD2 | TRBJ2-7 | TRBV9 | NA | TGTGCCAGCAGCGTAAGCTCCGGGACTAACTACGAGCAGTACTTC | CASSVSSGTNYEQYF
TRBD1 | TRBJ1-1 | TRBV19 | NA | TGTGCCAGTAGTGCTGGGACAGGCTCTGAAGCTTTCTTT | CASSAGTGSEAFF
NA | TRBJ2-1 | TRBV7-8 | NA | TGTGCCAGCAGCCTTCTAAATGAGCAGTTCTTC | CASSLLNEQFF
NA | TRBJ2-2 | TRBV19 | NA | TGTGCCAGTAGTATGGCGGGCGGGTCCGGGGAGCTGTTTTTT | CASSMAGGSGELFF
TRBD1 | TRBJ2-2 | TRBV7-3 | NA | TGTGCCAGCAGCCCCCACTCACAGGGGGCAGCGAACACCGGGGAGCTGTTTTTT | CASSPHSQGAANTGELFF
NA | TRBJ2-5 | TRBV28 | NA | TGTGCCAGCAGTCCCCCCCGGACAGCGCAAGAGACCCAGTACTTC | CASSPPRTAQETQYF
NA | TRBJ2-5 | TRBV20-1 | NA | TGCAGTGCAAGTCTGGGAGGCCAAGAGACCCAGTACTTC | CSASLGGQETQYF
NA | TRBJ2-7 | TRBV10-2 | NA | TGCGCCAGCATTCCCGACAGCTCATACGAGCAGTACTTC | CASIPDSSYEQYF
TRBD2 | TRBJ2-1 | TRBV2 | NA | TGTGCCAGCAATTCCGGGACTAGCTTAAATGAGCAGTTCTTC | CASNSGTSLNEQFF
TRBD2 | TRBJ2-7 | TRBV2 | NA | TGTGCCAGTACTAGCGGGAGTGATCACGAGCAGTACTTC | CASTSGSDHEQYF
NA | TRBJ2-2 | TRBV11-3 | NA | TGTGCCAGCAGCTTAGACGGGAGCTCCGGGGAGCTGTTTTTT | CASSLDGSSGELFF
NA | TRBJ2-2 | TRBV24-1 | NA | TGTGCCACCAGTGATCGGACAACGACGAACACCGGGGAGCTGTTTTTT | CATSDRTTTNTGELFF
NA | TRBJ2-3 | TRBV6-6 | NA | TGTGCCAGCAGTCAAAGACAGAGGCAGTATTTT | CASSQRQRQYF
TRBD2 | TRBJ2-5 | TRBV11-2 | NA | TGTGCCAGCAGCCTCGGACTAGCGGGAGGGTACCAAGAGACCCAGTACTTC | CASSLGLAGGYQETQYF
NA | TRBJ2-2 | TRBV6-2/TRBV6-3 | NA | TGTGCCAGCAGTTACTCGCCGGGTTTGAACACCGGGGAGCTGTTTTTT | CASSYSPGLNTGELFF
NA | TRBJ1-2 | TRBV27 | NA | TGTGCCAGCAGTTGGGGCCCCCGGCGTGGCTACACCTTC | CASSWGPRRGYTF
NA | TRBJ1-5 | TRBV21-1 | NA | TGTGCCAGCAGCAAAGCGCTAGGGGCAGGGAGGAAGGGGAGCAATCAGCCCCAGCATTTT | CASSKALGAGRKGSNQPQHF
TRBD2 | TRBJ2-1 | TRBV3-1/TRBV3-2 | NA | TGTGCCAGCAGCCAAGGGACTAGCGGACTCAGTCTCTTC | CASSQGTSGLSLF
NA | TRBJ2-5 | TRBV30 | NA | TGTGCCCTCGTGCGTTTCCCCACCCAGTACTTC | CALVRFPTQYF
NA | TRBJ2-3 | TRBV28 | NA | TGTGCCAGCAAAGAGGCAGCGGGCACAGATACGCAGTATTTT | CASKEAAGTDTQYF
TRBD2 | TRBJ2-7 | TRBV27 | NA | TGTGCCAGCAGACCGAGAACTAGCGGGGGCTACGAGCAGTACTTC | CASRPRTSGGYEQYF
TRBD1 | TRBJ1-2 | TRBV6-5 | NA | TGTGCCAGCCTGACCTTACAGGGGGCGGAGTATGGCTACACCTTC | CASLTLQGAEYGYTF
TRBD2 | TRBJ2-1 | TRBV11-2 | NA | TGTGCCAGCAGCTCCCGGGCAAGCGGGAGGGGCCATGAGCAGTTCTTC | CASSSRASGRGHEQFF
NA | TRBJ2-7 | TRBV6-5 | NA | TGTGCCAGCAGTTACTCGTCAGTCGGAGGTTACGAGCAGTACTTC | CASSYSSVGGYEQYF
TRBD1 | TRBJ1-2 | TRBV2 | NA | TGTGCCAGCAGAGCCGCCGGGACAGGGTCACGGGGAGGCTACACCTTC | CASRAAGTGSRGGYTF
NA | TRBJ2-7 | TRBV11-2 | NA | TGTGCCAGCAGCCCCGGGACACAACAGCAGTACTTC | CASSPGTQQQYF
TRBD1 | TRBJ2-7 | TRBV19 | NA | TGTGCCAGAACGGTCGGGACAGGGTCTGACGAGCAGTACTTC | CARTVGTGSDEQYF